The clone carrying this T cell receptor beta chain was observed many times. Its antigen is not known. The source of the sample is a study of identical twins. The V and J ends lost 2 bases and 9 bases respectively, with 8 bases between them. The CDR3 runs to 13 residues. The germline V gene encodes CDR1 KGHSH and CDR2 LQKENI. Study outcomes and limitations: Cord blood's abundant beta clonotypes had fewer insertions, unlike memory repertoires. In monozygotic twins, models underestimated the sharing of out-of-frame TCR alpha. Without tracking the same donors, conclusions rested on cross-sectional statistical analysis.

Via MiXCR, TCRdb re-called the 5' RACE reads, giving one row per CDR3 protein. Of 350,000 to 450,000 distinct CDR3 sequences listed, roughly 20% are singletons. The rearrangement joins TRBV18 to TRBJ1-6; TRBD1 is a possible D gene (5 bases). Sequencing used naive T cells sorted from blood. The receptor's source is a man aged 45-65 years in good health. The CDR3 DNA reads as TGTGCCAGCTCACCAGGGACTATTTCACCCCTCCACTTT. It encodes CASSPGTISPLHF.